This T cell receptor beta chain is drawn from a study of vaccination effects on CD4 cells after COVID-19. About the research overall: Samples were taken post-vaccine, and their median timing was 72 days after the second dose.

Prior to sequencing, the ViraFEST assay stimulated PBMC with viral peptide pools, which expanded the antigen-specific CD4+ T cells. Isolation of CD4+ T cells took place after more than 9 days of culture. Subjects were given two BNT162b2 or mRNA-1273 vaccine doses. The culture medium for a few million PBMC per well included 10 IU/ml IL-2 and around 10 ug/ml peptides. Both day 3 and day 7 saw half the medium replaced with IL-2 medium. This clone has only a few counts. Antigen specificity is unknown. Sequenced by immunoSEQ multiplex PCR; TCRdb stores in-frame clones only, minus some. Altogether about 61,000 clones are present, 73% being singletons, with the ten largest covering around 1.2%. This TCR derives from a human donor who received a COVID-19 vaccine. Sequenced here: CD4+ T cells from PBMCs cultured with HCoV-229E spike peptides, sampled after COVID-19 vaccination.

The CDR3 sequence is CATSVDRGNTEAFF. The CDR3 DNA sequence: TGTGCCACCAGCGTAGACAGGGGGAACACTGAAGCTTTCTTT. This chain joins TRBV15 and TRBJ1-1, with 8 bases matching TRBD1. The germline V gene encodes CDR1 LNHNV and CDR2 YYDKDF (reference sequence). This CDR3 is 14 amino acids long. J was trimmed by 1 base and V by 5 bases; bases with no gene match: 3.